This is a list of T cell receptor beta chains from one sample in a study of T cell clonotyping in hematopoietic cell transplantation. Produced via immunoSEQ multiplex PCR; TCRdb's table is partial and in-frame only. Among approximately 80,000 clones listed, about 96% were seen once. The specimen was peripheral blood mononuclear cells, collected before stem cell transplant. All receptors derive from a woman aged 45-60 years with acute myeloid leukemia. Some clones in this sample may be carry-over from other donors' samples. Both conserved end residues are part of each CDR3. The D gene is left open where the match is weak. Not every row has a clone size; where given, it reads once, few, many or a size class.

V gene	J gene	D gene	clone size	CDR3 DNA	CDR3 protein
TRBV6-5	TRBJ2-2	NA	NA	TGTGCCAGCAGTTATCCAGGAAGAGGGTTGTTTTTT	CASSYPGRGLFF
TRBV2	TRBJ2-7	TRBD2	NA	TGTGCCAGCCAGCTCCTAGCGGGAGGCATTTCCAGCTCCTACGAGCAGTACTTC	CASQLLAGGISSSYEQYF
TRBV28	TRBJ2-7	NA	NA	TGTGCCAGCACAACGGGCAGCTCCTACGAGCAGTACTTC	CASTTGSSYEQYF
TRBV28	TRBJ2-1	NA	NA	TGTGCCAGCAGTTTATTATTTCGGGGGAATCTGGATGAGCAGTTCTTC	CASSLLFRGNLDEQFF
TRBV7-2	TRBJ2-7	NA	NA	TGTGCCAGCAGCTCCGGAGGGGGGGTCTACGAGCAGTACTTC	CASSSGGGVYEQYF
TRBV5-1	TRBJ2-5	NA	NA	TGCGCCAGCAGCTTGGTGGCGCAGGAAGAGACCCAGTACTTC	CASSLVAQEETQYF
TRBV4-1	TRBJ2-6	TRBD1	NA	TGCGCCAGCAGCCAAGCTGACAGGGGGATGGGGGCCAACGTCCTGACTTTC	CASSQADRGMGANVLTF
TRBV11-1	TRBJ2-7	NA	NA	TGTGCCAGCAGCTCACCGGGAACTAATACCTACGAGCAGTACTTC	CASSSPGTNTYEQYF
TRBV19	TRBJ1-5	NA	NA	TGTGCCAGTAGTAGTCAAGGCCGGTCGAATCAGCCCCAGCATTTT	CASSSQGRSNQPQHF
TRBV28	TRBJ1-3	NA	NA	TGTGCCTGCCGTGGGGTGGGCTCTGGAAACACCATATATTTT	CACRGVGSGNTIYF
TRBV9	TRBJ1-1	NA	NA	TGTGCCAGCAGCCCCGACTCCGGAGTGCTAGACACTGAAGCTTTCTTT	CASSPDSGVLDTEAFF
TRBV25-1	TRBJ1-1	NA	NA	TGTGCCAGCAGTGAATATAACGAGGAATCTAAAACTTTCTTT	CASSEYNEESKTFF
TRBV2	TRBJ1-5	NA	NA	TGTGCCAGCAGTAGGACGGAGAATCAGCCCCAGCATTTT	CASSRTENQPQHF
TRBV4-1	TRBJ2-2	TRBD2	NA	TGCGCCAGCAGCCAAGATGTTGTTAGCGGGGTGAACACCGGGGAGCTGTTTTTT	CASSQDVVSGVNTGELFF
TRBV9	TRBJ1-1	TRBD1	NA	TGTGCCAGCAGCGCAACAGGGGGCACTGAAGCTTTCTTT	CASSATGGTEAFF
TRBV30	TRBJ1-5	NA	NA	TGTGCCGGGGTGTGGCCGGGGGCGCGGGACAATCAGCCCCAGCATTTT	CAGVWPGARDNQPQHF
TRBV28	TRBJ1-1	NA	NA	TGTGCCAGCAGTTTTCCCTCACCCGGACAGAACACTGAAGCTTTCTTT	CASSFPSPGQNTEAFF
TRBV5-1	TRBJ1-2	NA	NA	TGCGCCAGCAGCTCAAGAACCTCTAACTATGGCTACACCTTC	CASSSRTSNYGYTF
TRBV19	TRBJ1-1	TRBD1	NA	TGTGCCAGTAATACAGGGGGCAAGAACACTGAAGCTTTCTTT	CASNTGGKNTEAFF
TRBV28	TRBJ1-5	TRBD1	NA	TGTGCCAGCAGTACGGACAGGGAGGATCAGCCCCAGCATTTT	CASSTDREDQPQHF
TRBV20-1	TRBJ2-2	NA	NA	TGCAGTGCGATGAGAACCGGGGAGCTGTTTTTT	CSAMRTGELFF
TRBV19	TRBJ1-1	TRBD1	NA	TGTGCCAGTAGACTGGGACAGGGGGAAGCTTTCTTT	CASRLGQGEAFF
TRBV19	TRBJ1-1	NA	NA	TGTGCCATAAGACGCGGGGCGAACACTGAAGCTTTCTTT	CAIRRGANTEAFF
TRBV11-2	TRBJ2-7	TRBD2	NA	TGTGCCAGCAGCGCCACTAGCGGTCCCTACGAGCAGTACTTC	CASSATSGPYEQYF
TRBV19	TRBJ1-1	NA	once	TGTGCCAGTAGTAAGTTCAAGGGGATGAACACTGAAGCTTTCTTT	CASSKFKGMNTEAFF
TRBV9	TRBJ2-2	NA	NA	TGTGCCAGCAGCGTAGCTTCCCGGGGTCCCGGGGAGCTGTTTTTT	CASSVASRGPGELFF
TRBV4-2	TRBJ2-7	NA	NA	TGTGCCAGCAAAGGGGGCTACGAGCAGTACTTC	CASKGGYEQYF
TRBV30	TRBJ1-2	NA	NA	TGTGCCTGGATGGCTTTCGCTAACTATGGCTACACCTTC	CAWMAFANYGYTF
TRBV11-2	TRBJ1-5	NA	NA	TGTGCCAGCAGCTTAGGTCTTCCTGGCCAGCCCCAGCATTTT	CASSLGLPGQPQHF
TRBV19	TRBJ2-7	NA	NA	TGTGCCAGCGCGAGCCCTCCGGGGTACGAGCAGTACTTC	CASASPPGYEQYF
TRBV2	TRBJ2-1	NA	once	TGTGCCAGCATGGTGCGGCTAGCCAGCTACAATGAGCAGTTCTTC	CASMVRLASYNEQFF
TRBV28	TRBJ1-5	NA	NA	TGTGCCAGCAGTTGGCCCGAACGAGGCGGACCCAATCAGCCCCAGCATTTT	CASSWPERGGPNQPQHF
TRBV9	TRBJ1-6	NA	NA	TGTGCCAGCAGCGTAGCGAGTTATTCACCCCTCCACTTT	CASSVASYSPLHF